One sample yielded the 22 T cell receptor beta chains listed below, sequenced in a study of CD8+ T cells in alopecia areata. Extracted from the samples, RNA was reverse transcribed into cDNA to serve as the sequencing template. This table comes from immunoSEQ multiplex PCR, and its TCRdb copy is limited to in-frame clones, with some not included. The sample shows approximately 99,000 clones, under 65% of them seen only once. Sample: NKG2D-low CD8+ T cells sorted from blood. These receptors were obtained from a human donor with alopecia areata.

The V gene is TRBV4-1, the J gene TRBJ2-7, with 10 bases matching TRBD1. Germline V CDR1 and CDR2: MGHRA, YSYEKL. The CDR3 runs to 13 residues. The trim removed 9 bases at V and 4 bases at J, leaving 6 bases unmatched. As DNA, the CDR3 is TGCGCCAGTAGCGGACAGGGGGTGTACGAGCAGTACTTC. Its protein product is CASSGQGVYEQYF.

The chain has TRBV2 and TRBJ2-5; D unresolved. Trimming left V 3 bases short and J 2 bases short, with 10 bases between. This CDR3 is built from 14 residues. The germline gives CDR1 SNHLY, CDR2 FYNNEI. CDR3 residues: CASSERGRQETQYF. The CDR3 coding sequence is TGTGCCAGCAGTGAGCGAGGCAGGCAAGAGACCCAGTACTTC.

This chain joins TRBV10-3 and TRBJ2-5; D is ambiguous. V was pared by 7 bases and J by 3 bases, with 12 bases between. Per the germline V gene, CDR1 is ENHRY and CDR2 is SYGVKD. The CDR3 totals 13 residues. DNA of the CDR3: TGTGCCATCAAGGCGGAGTCAAAAGAGACCCAGTACTTC. Its protein product is CAIKAESKETQYF.

The rearrangement joins TRBV7-2 to TRBJ1-5; 8 positions agree with TRBD1. The V gene's germline CDR1 is SGHTA and CDR2 FQGNSA. The CDR3 is made up of 14 amino acids. Unmatched junction bases numbered 6, after V lost 4 bases and J lost 7 bases. CDR3 protein: CASSSTGAWQPQHF. CDR3 coding DNA: TGTGCCAGCAGCTCGACAGGGGCTTGGCAGCCCCAGCATTTT.

This chain joins TRBV2 and TRBJ2-5, with 7 nucleotides matching TRBD1. This CDR3 region has 12 residues. Looked up from germline, CDR1 is SNHLY and CDR2 is FYNNEI. V dropped 9 bases and J dropped 5; count of bases not matched to a gene: 6. CDR3: CARRQGIETQYF. The CDR3 DNA is TGTGCCAGAAGACAGGGCATCGAGACCCAGTACTTC.

The chain links TRBV27 to TRBJ2-5; TRBD2 matches 10 bases. V lost 4 bases and J lost 4; bases outside the gene matches: 21. Germline CDR1 MNHEY, CDR2 SMNVEV (reference sequence). The CDR3 is 20 residues long. CDR3 coding DNA: TGTGCCAGCAGTTCCTACCCCGCTTGGCCCAAAGCGGGAGGGGGAGAGACCCAGTACTTC. It codes for CASSSYPAWPKAGGGETQYF.

This chain joins TRBV11-2 and TRBJ2-3, with D hard to call. Per the germline V gene, CDR1 is SGHAT and CDR2 is FQNNGV. V was shortened by 1 base and J by 3 bases, with 5 bases between the two germline ends. This CDR3 has 13 amino acids. In DNA, the CDR3 is TGTGCCAGCAGCTTAGTCAGTACAGATACGCAGTATTTT. Its protein product is CASSLVSTDTQYF.

This clone was picked up one time. The genes are TRBV6-6 and TRBJ2-7; the D gene is possibly TRBD1 (6 bases). CDR1 is MNHNY, CDR2 SVGAGI, per germline (reference sequence). V was clipped by 6 bases and J by 4 bases, with 10 bases between them. This CDR3 contains 12 residues. For the CDR3, the DNA is TGTGCCAGCAGCCTCAGGGGTTACGAGCAGTACTTC. It is translated as CASSLRGYEQYF.

J is TRBJ2-1 and V is TRBV27; 12 positions match TRBD1. The CDR3 runs to 18 residues. Germline CDR1 reads MNHEY; CDR2 reads SMNVEV (reference sequence). The trim removed 3 bases at V and 5 bases at J, leaving 11 bases unmatched. The CDR3 loop reads CASSFLAAGTGGHNEQFF. The CDR3 DNA sequence: TGTGCCAGCAGTTTCCTCGCTGCCGGGACAGGGGGCCACAATGAGCAGTTCTTC.

The chain joins TRBV6-1 to TRBJ2-2; D unresolved. The CDR3 covers 11 residues. With 8 bases removed from V and 3 bases from J, the gap between germline ends came to 4 bases. CDR1 is MNHNS and CDR2 is SASEGT in the germline V gene. CDR3 sequence reads: CASGYTGELFF. In DNA form, the CDR3 reads TGTGCCAGCGGGTACACCGGGGAGCTGTTTTTT.

Only a few counts were recorded for this clone. The chain links TRBV28 to TRBJ2-5; the match to TRBD1 covers 7 bases. The CDR3 loop spans 15 amino acids. CDR1 is MDHEN, CDR2 SYDVKM, per germline. V lost 3 bases, J lost 5 bases, and 9 bases stayed unmatched. The CDR3, as DNA: TGTGCCAGCAGTTTCGCCGAGACAGGGCGGGAGACCCAGTACTTC. It yields the protein CASSFAETGRETQYF.

The V gene is TRBV29-1, the J gene TRBJ2-7, with 7 bases that match TRBD1. CDR1 SQVTM and CDR2 ANQGSEA come from the germline V gene. There are 12 residues in the CDR3. Trimming cost V 4 bases and J 4 bases; bases outside gene matches: 4. The CDR3 DNA is TGCAGCGTTGGCTTCAGGGGGTACGAGCAGTACTTC. Translating it yields CSVGFRGYEQYF.

The V gene is TRBV9, the J gene TRBJ2-7; the D gene is possibly TRBD1 (6 bases). CDR3 length equals 16 residues. The germline V gene has CDR1 SGDLS and CDR2 YYNGEE. Trimming stripped 3 bases from V and 1 base from J, with 17 bases between. CDR3 DNA: TGTGCCAGCAGCGCGAATCCGGACAGCACGTCCTACGAGCAGTACTTC. Protein sequence: CASSANPDSTSYEQYF.

The rearrangement links TRBV2 to TRBJ2-1, with 8 bases fitting TRBD1. Germline trimming cut 7 bases from V and 8 bases from J; bases unmatched to any gene: 16. Germline CDR1 is SNHLY and CDR2 is FYNNEI. The CDR3 sequence is 16 residues long. CDR3 bases: TGTGCCAGCACCCATCCGGTTGGCAGGGGGCTGGATGAGCAGTTCTTC. Residues: CASTHPVGRGLDEQFF. The full variable domain, in which reference TRBV2 and TRBJ2-1 provide the parts outside the CDR3, is EPEVTQTPSHQVTQMGQEVILRCVPISNHLYFYWYRQILGQKVEFLVSFYNNEISEKSEIFDDQFSVERPDGSNFTLKIRSTKLEDSAMYFCASTHPVGRGLDEQFFGPGTRLTVL.

The V call is TRBV29-1, the J call TRBJ2-1; D call uncertain. This CDR3 is built from 13 residues. The germline V gene has CDR1 SQVTM and CDR2 ANQGSEA. V was cut by 3 bases and J by 0 bases, with 6 bases left in between. The CDR3 DNA reads TGCAGCGTTGATACAGACTCCTACAATGAGCAGTTCTTC. Residues: CSVDTDSYNEQFF.

This clone has just a few counts. This sequence joins TRBV28 and TRBJ2-5, with D unclear. Germline V lookup: CDR1 MDHEN, CDR2 SYDVKM. The CDR3 has 16 amino acids. The germline V and J ends were trimmed by 3 bases and 5 bases, with 19 bases remaining between them. The DNA of the CDR3 is TGTGCCAGCAGTTTGCCGGCATCACCCGAGTCGGAGACCCAGTACTTC. It codes for CASSLPASPESETQYF.

CDR3 sequence reads: CASSSTTGGGLDYGYTF. The CDR3 DNA follows: TGTGCCAGCAGCTCAACCACAGGAGGGGGGCTGGACTATGGCTACACCTTC. The chain employs TRBV11-2 and TRBJ1-2; maybe TRBD1 (6 bases). V lost 4 bases and J 3 bases, leaving 21 bases between the germline ends. Per germline, CDR1 SGHAT and CDR2 FQNNGV. This CDR3 spans 17 amino acids.

The chain couples TRBV2 to TRBJ2-3; D uncertain. The CDR3 has 11 amino acids. V lost 6 bases and J lost 6, with 7 bases in between. CDR1 and CDR2 from the germline V gene are SNHLY and FYNNEI. CDR3 region: CASRVDDTQYF. The CDR3 region has the DNA TGTGCCAGCAGGGTTGACGATACGCAGTATTTT.

This chain joins TRBV5-4 and TRBJ1-1; D gene ambiguous. The V and J ends lost 2 bases and 2 bases respectively, with 13 bases between them. Germline lookup yields CDR1 SGHNT and CDR2 YYREEE (reference sequence). The CDR3 covers 15 residues. This CDR3 reads CASSFGGGINTEAFF. Written as DNA, the CDR3 is TGTGCCAGCAGCTTTGGTGGCGGGATTAACACTGAAGCTTTCTTT.

The V call is TRBV4-2, the J call TRBJ1-5, with 7 bases fitting TRBD1. CDR3 length equals 15 residues. CDR1 is LGHNA and CDR2 is YNFKEQ in the germline V gene. Trimming took 0 bases from V and 4 from J; bases not matched to a gene: 3. CDR3 sequence reads: CASSQEGGENQPQHF. The CDR3, as DNA: TGTGCCAGCAGCCAAGAAGGGGGCGAAAATCAGCCCCAGCATTTT.

The J gene is TRBJ2-7, the V gene TRBV5-1; TRBD1 matches at 10 bases. Per the germline V gene, CDR1 is SGHRS and CDR2 is YFSETQ. The CDR3 is made up of 15 amino acids. The V segment lost 0 bases and the J segment 6 bases; nucleotides outside the gene matches: 6. The CDR3: CASSLAGGTGAEQYF. CDR3 DNA sequence: TGCGCCAGCAGCTTGGCCGGAGGGACAGGGGCCGAGCAGTACTTC.

In this sample, this clone turned up once. The chain is built from TRBV27 and TRBJ1-2; D is possibly TRBD1 (5 bases). The CDR3 runs 15 residues. Germline assignment: CDR1 MNHEY and CDR2 SMNVEV (reference sequence). Trimming shortened V by 0 bases and J by 4 bases, and 12 bases separated the two germline ends. CDR3 in DNA: TGTGCCAGCAGTTTATCGATAACAGGACCCTATGGCTACACCTTC. Translating gives CASSLSITGPYGYTF.